This T cell receptor (beta chain) was captured by sequencing in a study of T cells in Graves' hyperthyroidism and ophthalmopathy (dated by TCRdb to the late 2010s). About the investigation overall: Peripheral blood samples were taken at initial diagnosis, before any treatment was given. A discovery cohort of about a hundred patients, 43 with Graves' ophthalmopathy and roughly 59 with stable Graves' hyperthyroidism, was used to find distinguishing TCR V-J signatures. Whether ophthalmopathy could be predicted prospectively was tested in an independent validation cohort made up of under 20 hyperthyroidism patients plus 17 patients who later progressed to ophthalmopathy. The approximately 100 discovery patients were divided at random into training and test sets in a 7:3 ratio. In about 6 Graves' hyperthyroidism patients, the study also compared T-cell repertoires from thyroid tissue with T-cell repertoires from blood. Once sampling was done, hyperthyroidism patients were given methimazole at a starting dose of 30 mg daily, whereas ophthalmopathy patients were given high-dose intravenous methylprednisolone. According to the paper, TCR Vbeta CDR3 sequencing was carried out on 135 peripheral blood samples, which came from about 45 ophthalmopathy, 75 or so hyperthyroidism and about 17 progressor patients. Overall study outcomes, separate from this receptor: Sample size was not statistically predetermined, and blinding of investigators to group allocation was not performed. Most expanded thyroid clonotypes (frequency above 0.001) were also detected in blood, suggesting blood repertoires may reflect thyroid immune responses. A 13 V-J signature model separated ophthalmopathy from stable hyperthyroidism, with approximately 86% sensitivity and around 84% specificity in cross-validation and 80%/75% in testing. In validation, the model predicted progression to ophthalmopathy with approximately 70% sensitivity and around 72% specificity, a median of 6.5 months before onset.

Graves' hyperthyroidism was defined as stable when no progression to ophthalmopathy occurred over 18 months of follow-up. Hyperthyroidism patients were newly diagnosed, with disease duration under 2 months, and aged 18 to 65 years. Any patient with an uncontrolled infection, another autoimmune disease, pregnancy or lactation was excluded. Diagnoses relied on clinical symptoms, serum thyroxine and TRAb, thyroid ultrasound and orbital computed tomography. PBMCs were separated from around 9.1 ml of fresh peripheral blood using Ficoll-Paque density gradient centrifugation. Trizol reagent was used to extract total RNA, and RNA quality was then checked on an Agilent 2100 Bioanalyzer. V loses 4 bases at its end and J loses 0 bases; junction bases beyond the gene matches: 2. CDR1 SGHRS and CDR2 YFSETQ were looked up in the germline V gene. Reading from cysteine to phenylalanine, the CDR3 counts 14 amino acids. Only the CDR3 DNA is retained, 42 bases long and in frame from the first base.

The TCR beta CDR3 regions were amplified from the RNA transcripts. For the first round of RT-PCR on the TCR CDR3, the HTBI primer set was used together with the Qiagen OneStep RT-PCR kit. A second multiplex PCR round built the libraries, followed by size selection and purification. Sequencing of the libraries was done on an Illumina HiSeq2000 using paired-end 100 bp reads. Per the source publication's procedure: SOAPnuke was used to process the raw data, throwing out any read that contained adapters or uncalled bases, had a mean Phred below 15, or lacked an exact constant-primer or identifier match. COPE v1.2.5 was used to merge the high-quality paired reads, and each unique nucleotide sequence was defined as a clonotype. Clonotypes were aligned to IMGT TRBV, TRBD and TRBJ reference segments using MiTCR v1.1. The analysis included only V-J combinations with a frequency above 0.0001, which together covered more than 99% of the repertoires. A TCS score was defined as the ratio between F50 (clonal expansion) and ExV (chaos), using BLOSUM62-based TCRdist between CDR3 peptides within each V-J. Welch's t-statistics and random forest reduced approximately 520 V-J features to roughly 13, which were used in a naive Bayes classifier (R e1071). TCRdb reran the public reads through fastp at Q25 and MiXCR, keeping productive beta chains. Each entry is one CDR3 protein sequence, shown with its most common DNA and genes. These V and J calls originate from TCRdb's pipeline instead of the authors' own analysis. Recorded for this sample are around 300,000 distinct CDR3 sequences; approximately 15% of them occurred a single time. 7.9% of the sample goes to the ten largest clones.

This clonotype appeared many times. Its target antigen remains unknown. No base qualities exist here, and no much larger clone lies one base off it. The sequence links TRBV5-1 to TRBJ2-7; TRBD1 fits 9 bases in the junction. This TCR was sampled from a woman aged 40 to 50 with Graves' hyperthyroidism. The sample comprised blood. The CDR3 amino acid sequence is: CASSTDRGSYEQYF. Read as DNA, the sequence is TGCGCCAGCAGCACGGACAGGGGCTCCTACGAGCAGTACTTC.